This record covers a single T cell receptor (beta chain). Profiled with immunoSEQ multiplex PCR; TCRdb holds only in-frame clones, not every one. The profile covers approximately 110,000 clones, with about 88% appearing a single time and about 3% taken by the ten largest. The data are from a study of blood T cell repertoires in COVID-19. About the study: The cDNA or gDNA used as material had been derived from T cells, B-cell-depleted T cells, or PBMCs.

This CDR3 has 14 residues. Germline CDR1 is SGHAT and CDR2 is FQNNGV. Between the trimmed V and J ends, which lost 3 bases and 1 base, there was a span of 6 bases. The TCR comes from a middle-aged man with acute or convalescent COVID-19. The sequenced material came from peripheral blood. The rearrangement uses TRBV11-2 and TRBJ2-2, with D perhaps matching TRBD2 (5 bases). CDR3 sequence reads: CASSLAGNTGELFF. As DNA, the CDR3 is TGTGCCAGCAGCTTGGCGGGGAACACCGGGGAGCTGTTTTTT.